A selection of T cell receptor beta chains follows, all from one sample in a study of blood T cell repertoires in COVID-19. Libraries were prepared by immunoSEQ multiplex PCR; TCRdb keeps only in-frame clonotypes and omits some of them. This table has 85,000 to 120,000 clones, approximately 86% appearing once. Sequenced material: peripheral blood. These TCRs come from a man between 50 and 59 years old with active or convalescent COVID-19. Each CDR3 is given with its conserved first and last residue. Each record gives: V gene, J gene, clone size, D gene, CDR3 DNA, CDR3 protein. The D gene is left open where the match is weak. Clone size is stated in some rows and not others, as once, few, many or a class when expanded.

v_call: TRBV19
j_call: TRBJ1-4
clone_size: once
d_call: -
cdr3_nt: TGTGCCAGTAGCAATTCCGGAACAGGGGAAAAACTGTTTTTT
cdr3_aa: CASSNSGTGEKLFF

v_call: TRBV3-1/TRBV3-2
j_call: TRBJ2-2
clone_size: -
d_call: TRBD2
cdr3_nt: TGTGCCAGCAGCCAAGAGGGACTAGCGGGAAACACCGGGGAGCTGTTTTTT
cdr3_aa: CASSQEGLAGNTGELFF

v_call: TRBV4-3
j_call: TRBJ1-6
clone_size: -
d_call: TRBD1
cdr3_nt: TGCGCCAGCAGCCAGACAGGGCGGGACAATTCACCCCTCCACTTT
cdr3_aa: CASSQTGRDNSPLHF

v_call: TRBV28
j_call: TRBJ1-5
clone_size: -
d_call: TRBD1
cdr3_nt: TGTGCCAGCAGAGATCCCCAAGGACAGGGAGTCGATCAGCCCCAGCATTTT
cdr3_aa: CASRDPQGQGVDQPQHF

v_call: TRBV19
j_call: TRBJ1-4
clone_size: -
d_call: -
cdr3_nt: TGTGCCAGTAGCCGACAGGTCCGGATGGGTGAAAAACTGTTTTTT
cdr3_aa: CASSRQVRMGEKLFF

v_call: TRBV7-2
j_call: TRBJ1-5
clone_size: -
d_call: -
cdr3_nt: TGTGCCAGCAGCTTAGATGCGGGAGGAAGCAATCAGCCCCAGCATTTT
cdr3_aa: CASSLDAGGSNQPQHF

v_call: TRBV11-3
j_call: TRBJ2-7
clone_size: -
d_call: TRBD1
cdr3_nt: TGTGCCAGCGCTCGGGACAGGGCAAGCGAGCAGTACTTC
cdr3_aa: CASARDRASEQYF

v_call: TRBV7-2
j_call: TRBJ2-5
clone_size: -
d_call: TRBD2
cdr3_nt: TGTGCCAGCAGCTTGGCTAGCGGGGGGGCGCAGACCCAGTACTTC
cdr3_aa: CASSLASGGAQTQYF

v_call: TRBV6-5
j_call: TRBJ1-3
clone_size: -
d_call: -
cdr3_nt: TGTGCCAGCAGACCCTACGGGGTGGGAAACACCATATATTTT
cdr3_aa: CASRPYGVGNTIYF

v_call: TRBV7-9
j_call: TRBJ2-7
clone_size: -
d_call: -
cdr3_nt: TGTGCCAGCAGCCCAGACGGGGGGCTAGACTACGAGCAGTACTTC
cdr3_aa: CASSPDGGLDYEQYF

v_call: TRBV7-4
j_call: TRBJ1-5
clone_size: -
d_call: -
cdr3_nt: TGTGCCAGCAGCGGAGGAGGAGTTTATAGCAATCAGCCCCAGCATTTT
cdr3_aa: CASSGGGVYSNQPQHF

v_call: TRBV28
j_call: TRBJ1-4
clone_size: -
d_call: -
cdr3_nt: TGTGCCAGCAGTTTAGGAGGGGTGGCTAATGAAAAACTGTTTTTT
cdr3_aa: CASSLGGVANEKLFF

v_call: TRBV2
j_call: TRBJ2-2
clone_size: once
d_call: -
cdr3_nt: TGTGCCAGCAGTTTACGACAGGACCTACCCGGGGAGCTGTTTTTT
cdr3_aa: CASSLRQDLPGELFF

v_call: TRBV5-1
j_call: TRBJ1-1
clone_size: few
d_call: -
cdr3_nt: TGCGCCAGCAGCTTGGACAGGGTCACTGAAGCTTTCTTT
cdr3_aa: CASSLDRVTEAFF

v_call: TRBV19
j_call: TRBJ1-3
clone_size: -
d_call: TRBD1
cdr3_nt: TGTGCCAGTAGCAGACAGGGGACGGAGGGAAACACCATATATTTT
cdr3_aa: CASSRQGTEGNTIYF

v_call: TRBV5-4
j_call: TRBJ1-4
clone_size: -
d_call: -
cdr3_nt: TGTGCCAGCAGCTTGGGAGGGAGTTCGCTATTAGCTAATGAAAAACTGTTTTTT
cdr3_aa: CASSLGGSSLLANEKLFF

v_call: TRBV9
j_call: TRBJ2-2
clone_size: -
d_call: -
cdr3_nt: TGTGCCAGCAGCGTAGTAGGCAGGGCAGGGACCGGGGAGCTGTTTTTT
cdr3_aa: CASSVVGRAGTGELFF

v_call: TRBV5-5
j_call: TRBJ2-7
clone_size: few
d_call: TRBD1
cdr3_nt: TGTGCCAGCAGCTCGGGGACAGGGGAGCAGTACGAGCAGTACTTC
cdr3_aa: CASSSGTGEQYEQYF

v_call: TRBV10-3
j_call: TRBJ1-1
clone_size: -
d_call: TRBD1
cdr3_nt: TGTGCCATCAGTAACCGGGACAGCCACACTGAAGCTTTCTTT
cdr3_aa: CAISNRDSHTEAFF

v_call: TRBV19
j_call: TRBJ2-1
clone_size: -
d_call: -
cdr3_nt: TGTGCCAGTAAAGTCGAGGGTTCCTACAATGAGCAGTTCTTC
cdr3_aa: CASKVEGSYNEQFF

v_call: TRBV4-1
j_call: TRBJ1-6
clone_size: -
d_call: -
cdr3_nt: TGCGCCAGCAGCCAAGTGGCGGGGAGGGGGTCACCCCTCCACTTT
cdr3_aa: CASSQVAGRGSPLHF

v_call: TRBV28
j_call: TRBJ1-1
clone_size: -
d_call: -
cdr3_nt: TGTGCCAGCAGTCGGAGTGAAACTGAAGCTTTCTTT
cdr3_aa: CASSRSETEAFF

v_call: TRBV11-2
j_call: TRBJ2-5
clone_size: -
d_call: TRBD2
cdr3_nt: TGTGCCAGCAGCTTTAGCGGGACCCAAGAGACCCAGTACTTC
cdr3_aa: CASSFSGTQETQYF

v_call: TRBV7-2
j_call: TRBJ1-2
clone_size: -
d_call: TRBD1
cdr3_nt: TGTGCCAGCAGCTCCCCACAGGGGCGCTCCTATGGCTACACCTTC
cdr3_aa: CASSSPQGRSYGYTF

v_call: TRBV3-1/TRBV3-2
j_call: TRBJ1-1
clone_size: -
d_call: -
cdr3_nt: TGTGCCAGCAGCCAACCCTCGGGGGTTCGGGGACCTCACTTACACTGGGTGTTCAACACTGAAGCTTTCTTT
cdr3_aa: CASSQPSGVRGPHLHWVFNTEAFF

v_call: TRBV5-8
j_call: TRBJ1-4
clone_size: -
d_call: -
cdr3_nt: TGTGCCAGCGACGCTGGGAGGGTTGGCGAAAAACTGTTTTTT
cdr3_aa: CASDAGRVGEKLFF

v_call: TRBV30
j_call: TRBJ2-7
clone_size: -
d_call: TRBD2
cdr3_nt: TGTGCCTGGAGTGTCCAGGGACTTCGGGGGGGAGGCGAGCAGTACTTC
cdr3_aa: CAWSVQGLRGGGEQYF

v_call: TRBV29-1
j_call: TRBJ2-2
clone_size: -
d_call: TRBD1
cdr3_nt: TGCAGCGTCCTGGGACAGCTTACCGGGGAGCTGTTTTTT
cdr3_aa: CSVLGQLTGELFF

v_call: TRBV24-1
j_call: TRBJ1-3
clone_size: -
d_call: TRBD1
cdr3_nt: TGTGCCACCTCTTCTCAGGGGGACTCTGGAAACACCATATATTTT
cdr3_aa: CATSSQGDSGNTIYF

v_call: TRBV6-5
j_call: TRBJ1-4
clone_size: -
d_call: TRBD1
cdr3_nt: TGTGCCAGCAGCCGAGACAGGGATTATGAAAAACTGTTTTTT
cdr3_aa: CASSRDRDYEKLFF

v_call: TRBV27
j_call: TRBJ1-2
clone_size: -
d_call: -
cdr3_nt: TGTGCCAGCTCTTCACCTCAACTTGGCTACACCTTC
cdr3_aa: CASSSPQLGYTF

v_call: TRBV11-3
j_call: TRBJ1-6
clone_size: few
d_call: -
cdr3_nt: TGTGCCAGCAGCTTAGATCAAAATTCACCCCTCCACTTT
cdr3_aa: CASSLDQNSPLHF

v_call: TRBV7-2
j_call: TRBJ1-5
clone_size: -
d_call: TRBD1
cdr3_nt: TGTGCCAGCACCCAGACAGGGTGGGATCAGCCCCAGCATTTT
cdr3_aa: CASTQTGWDQPQHF

v_call: TRBV9
j_call: TRBJ1-6
clone_size: -
d_call: -
cdr3_nt: TGTGCCAGCAGGGGGGACAATCTTAATTCACCCCTCCACTTT
cdr3_aa: CASRGDNLNSPLHF

v_call: TRBV4-1
j_call: TRBJ2-1
clone_size: -
d_call: -
cdr3_nt: TGCGCCAGCAGCCAAGATTCCGGGTCTCGCGAGCAGTTCTTC
cdr3_aa: CASSQDSGSREQFF

v_call: TRBV9
j_call: TRBJ1-1
clone_size: -
d_call: -
cdr3_nt: TGTGCCAGCAGCCCTCGGACTTCGAACACTGAAGCTTTCTTT
cdr3_aa: CASSPRTSNTEAFF

v_call: TRBV6-1
j_call: TRBJ2-5
clone_size: -
d_call: -
cdr3_nt: TGTGCCAGCAGTGAAGACGGGTGGCAGACCCAGTACTTC
cdr3_aa: CASSEDGWQTQYF

v_call: TRBV5-1
j_call: TRBJ2-5
clone_size: -
d_call: -
cdr3_nt: TGCGCCAGCAGCTTGGACAGACAAGAGACCCAGTACTTC
cdr3_aa: CASSLDRQETQYF

v_call: TRBV3-1/TRBV3-2
j_call: TRBJ1-1
clone_size: -
d_call: -
cdr3_nt: TGTGCCAGCAGCCATAGCCAAAGGGGAACTGAAGCTTTCTTT
cdr3_aa: CASSHSQRGTEAFF

v_call: TRBV7-2
j_call: TRBJ1-6
clone_size: -
d_call: -
cdr3_nt: TGTGCCAGCAGCTCATCGGGTAGTAGTTTTTGGTCACCCCTCCACTTT
cdr3_aa: CASSSSGSSFWSPLHF

v_call: TRBV11-2
j_call: TRBJ1-4
clone_size: -
d_call: -
cdr3_nt: TGTGCCAGCAGCAGGGGACTTAATGAAAAACTGTTTTTT
cdr3_aa: CASSRGLNEKLFF

v_call: TRBV4-2
j_call: TRBJ1-2
clone_size: -
d_call: TRBD1
cdr3_nt: TGTGCCAGCAGCCAAGACTTGGACAGGGAGGAGGCCTTC
cdr3_aa: CASSQDLDREEAF